Detailed here is one T cell receptor beta chain. This clonotype was picked up many times. Its antigen remains unidentified. The record has no base qualities; no much larger clone is one base away. The data were taken from a study of human T cells and chemical hapten exposure (dated by TCRdb to 2020 to 2023). With respect to the entire study: For sensitization, 2% DPC in acetone was applied to a 2 cm by 2 cm area of upper inner arm skin. Throughout the roughly 24-week study period, patients were also given weekly therapeutic DPC doses on the scalp. Patch testing was done on the upper back using Finn chambers containing 0.01% DPC, and results were scored after 6 days according to International Contact Dermatitis Research Group standards. The mostly female patient cohort included alopecia areata with under or over 50% scalp involvement, alopecia totalis and alopecia universalis. The libraries were sequenced as a pool, and the TCR yield per sample differed mostly because of small variations in library volumes within the pool. The study tracked peripheral blood TCR repertoire changes in vivo during primary and secondary sensitization to the hapten diphenylcyclopropenone (DPC) in alopecia patients. Blood was sampled from patients pre-sensitization (week 0) and at 2, 6 and about 24 weeks after DPC sensitization. About 28 alopecia patients gave blood for TCR sequencing at one to four time points (pre-sensitization, 2, 6 and 24 weeks).

The sample's time point, from its label and the paper: patch test 3, about 24 weeks after DPC sensitization. What this sample's treatment or condition label stands for: therapeutic diphenylcyclopropenone sensitization with weekly scalp DPC. Blood at each patch-test visit was drawn before the patch test was applied. Eligible patients were aged 18 to 70, diagnosed with alopecia, deemed suitable for DPC therapy, and excluded if pregnant. Total RNA was extracted from unfractionated whole blood collected in Tempus Blood RNA tubes. Library creation used RACE. The sequencing machine was a NextSeq 500. During library preparation, unique molecular identifiers were attached to individual cDNA molecules so that TCRs could be counted quantitatively and reproducibly. Each blood RNA sample was used to sequence both TCR alpha and TCR beta chains. Per the source publication's procedure: The median number of TCRs per sample was roughly 98,000, ranging from roughly 20,000 to 700,000. V, J and CDR3 annotation of the TCR reads was carried out using the Decombinator software suite. To make PS versus PT1 abundance plots, every sample was subsampled to the same number of TCRs (28,000). TCRs were defined as expanded if absent before sensitization and observed at least eight times at the 2-week time point. In TCRdb, the public reads were trimmed at Q25 with fastp and aligned with MiXCR, with productive beta chains retained. Under each unique CDR3 protein, matching rows form one entry showing the most common genes and DNA. In this record, the V and J calls reflect TCRdb's handling and not the investigators' own analysis. The sample contains 50,000 to 60,000 distinct CDR3 sequences, 9.5% to 15% of them found a single time. Roughly 2.4% of the sample goes to the ten largest clones.

Spanning cysteine to phenylalanine, the CDR3 consists of 13 amino acids. Only the CDR3 portion is preserved as DNA: 39 bases, with reading frame beginning at the first base. CDR1 and CDR2 are drawn from the germline V gene: LGHNA, YSLEER. Here V drops 1 base and J drops 6 bases, and the junction holds 1 base not matched to any gene. Findings and caveats that apply to the study as a whole: A positive correlation was found between the number of PT1 expanded TCRs and patch test score, with significance reached at thresholds 8, 16 and 32 but not 4. After repeated subsampling, changes were observed in the strength of the expansion versus patch-test correlation and in the threshold at which the correlation became significant. DPC sensitization did not change the number of TCRs with a frequency above 1 in 1000, and there was no evidence of changes in global repertoire structure. Compared with pre-sensitization or healthy control sets, expanded TCRs formed significantly more large CDR3 similarity clusters, which is consistent with antigen-driven responses. All patients had alopecia, a presumed autoimmune disease, so their immune response might differ from that of healthy individuals.

The sequencing here drew on whole blood, taken in connection with sensitization to the hapten diphenylcyclopropenone (DPC). The chain is assembled from TRBV4-3 and TRBJ2-7; 9 central nucleotides agree with TRBD1. This sequence was found in a man aged 30 to 39 with alopecia areata. Some clones in this sample may be carry-over from other donors' samples. CDR3 loop: CASSQGTGAEQYF. The nucleotide sequence reads TGCGCCAGCAGCCAAGGGACAGGGGCCGAGCAGTACTTC.